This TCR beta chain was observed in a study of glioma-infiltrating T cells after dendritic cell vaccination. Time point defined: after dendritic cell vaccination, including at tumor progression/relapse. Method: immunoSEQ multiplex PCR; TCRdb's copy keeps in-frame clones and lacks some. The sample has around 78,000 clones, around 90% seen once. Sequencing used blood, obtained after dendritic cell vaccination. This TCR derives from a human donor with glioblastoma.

The CDR3 protein is CASSLDSHQPQHF. Written as DNA, the CDR3 is TGTGCCAGCAGCCTCGACAGTCATCAGCCCCAGCATTTT. V is TRBV6-5 and J is TRBJ1-5, with a tentative D call TRBD1 (5 bases). The germline V and J ends were trimmed by 6 bases and 5 bases, with 11 bases remaining between them. The CDR3 is 13 amino acids. Germline lookup yields CDR1 MNHEY and CDR2 SVGAGI.